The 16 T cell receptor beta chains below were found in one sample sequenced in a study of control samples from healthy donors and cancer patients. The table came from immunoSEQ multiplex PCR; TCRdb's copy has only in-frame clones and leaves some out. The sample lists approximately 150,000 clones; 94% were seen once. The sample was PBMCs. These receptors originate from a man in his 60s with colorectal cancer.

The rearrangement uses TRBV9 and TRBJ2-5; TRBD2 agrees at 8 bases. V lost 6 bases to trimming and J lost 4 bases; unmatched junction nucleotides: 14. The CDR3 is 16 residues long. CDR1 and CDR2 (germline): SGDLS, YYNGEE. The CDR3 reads CASTTQAGGGSETQYF. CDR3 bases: TGTGCCAGCACCACCCAAGCCGGGGGGGGGTCAGAGACCCAGTACTTC. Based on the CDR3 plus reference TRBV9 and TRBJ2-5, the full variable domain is DSGVTQTPKHLITATGQRVTLRCSPRSGDLSVYWYQQSLDQGLQFLIQYYNGEERAKGNILERFSAQQFPDLHSELNLSSLELGDSALYFCASTTQAGGGSETQYFGPGTRLLVL.

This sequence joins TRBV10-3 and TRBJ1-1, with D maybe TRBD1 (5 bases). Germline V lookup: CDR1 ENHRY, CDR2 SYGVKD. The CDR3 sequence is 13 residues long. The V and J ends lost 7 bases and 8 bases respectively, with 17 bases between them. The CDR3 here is CAIKEGQAAEAFF. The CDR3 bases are TGTGCCATCAAAGAGGGGCAGGCGGCGGAAGCTTTCTTT.

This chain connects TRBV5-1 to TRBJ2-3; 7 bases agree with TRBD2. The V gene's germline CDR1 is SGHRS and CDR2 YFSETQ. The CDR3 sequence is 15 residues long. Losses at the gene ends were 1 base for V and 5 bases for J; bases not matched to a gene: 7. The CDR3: CASSLMGGSIDTQYF. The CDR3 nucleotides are TGCGCCAGCAGCTTGATGGGAGGGAGTATAGATACGCAGTATTTT.

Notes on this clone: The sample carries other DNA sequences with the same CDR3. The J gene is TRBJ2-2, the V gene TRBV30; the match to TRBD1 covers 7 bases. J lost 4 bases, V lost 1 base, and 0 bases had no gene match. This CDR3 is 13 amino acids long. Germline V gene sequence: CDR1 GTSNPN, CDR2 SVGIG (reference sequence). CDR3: CAWSGQGTGELFF. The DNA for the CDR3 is TGTGCCTGGAGTGGACAGGGCACCGGGGAGCTGTTTTTT.

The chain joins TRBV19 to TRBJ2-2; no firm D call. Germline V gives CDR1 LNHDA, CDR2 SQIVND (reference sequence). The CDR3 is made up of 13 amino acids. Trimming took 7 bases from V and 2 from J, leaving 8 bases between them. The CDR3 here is CASTDLNTGELFF. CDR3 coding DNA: TGTGCCAGTACCGACCTAAACACCGGGGAGCTGTTTTTT.

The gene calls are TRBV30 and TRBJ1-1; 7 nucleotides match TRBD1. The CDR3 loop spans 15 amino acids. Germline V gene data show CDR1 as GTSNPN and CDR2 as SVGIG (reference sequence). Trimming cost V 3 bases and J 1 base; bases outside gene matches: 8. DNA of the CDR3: TGTGCCTGGAGGTTACAGGGGAAAGGGAACACTGAAGCTTTCTTT. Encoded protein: CAWRLQGKGNTEAFF. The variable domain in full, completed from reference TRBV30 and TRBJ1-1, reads SQTIHQWPATLVQPVGSPLSLECTVEGTSNPNLYWYRQAAGRGLQLLFYSVGIGQISSEVPQNLSASRPQDRQFILSSKKLLLSDSGFYLCAWRLQGKGNTEAFFGQGTRLTVV.

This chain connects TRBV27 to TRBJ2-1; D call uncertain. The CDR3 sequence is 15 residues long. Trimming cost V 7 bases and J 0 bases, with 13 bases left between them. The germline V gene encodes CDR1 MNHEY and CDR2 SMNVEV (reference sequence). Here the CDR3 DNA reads TGTGCCAGCACCCATTTTATCGGCTCCTACAATGAGCAGTTCTTC. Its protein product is CASTHFIGSYNEQFF.

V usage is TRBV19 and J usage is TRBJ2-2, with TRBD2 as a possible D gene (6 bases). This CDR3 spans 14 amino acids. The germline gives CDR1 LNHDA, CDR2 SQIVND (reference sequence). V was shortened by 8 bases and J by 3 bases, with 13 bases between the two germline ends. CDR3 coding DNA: TGTGCCAGTCGGAGGGGCGAGGACACCGGGGAGCTGTTTTTT. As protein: CASRRGEDTGELFF. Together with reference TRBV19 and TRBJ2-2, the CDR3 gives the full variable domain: DGGITQSPKYLFRKEGQNVTLSCEQNLNHDAMYWYRQDPGQGLRLIYYSQIVNDFQKGDIAEGYSVSREKKESFPLTVTSAQKNPTAFYLCASRRGEDTGELFFGEGSRLTVL.

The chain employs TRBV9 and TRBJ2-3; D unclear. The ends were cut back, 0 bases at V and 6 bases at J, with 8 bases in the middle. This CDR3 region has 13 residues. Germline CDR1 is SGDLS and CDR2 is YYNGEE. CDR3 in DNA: TGTGCCAGCAGCGTAGGGCCGATGGATACGCAGTATTTT. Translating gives CASSVGPMDTQYF.

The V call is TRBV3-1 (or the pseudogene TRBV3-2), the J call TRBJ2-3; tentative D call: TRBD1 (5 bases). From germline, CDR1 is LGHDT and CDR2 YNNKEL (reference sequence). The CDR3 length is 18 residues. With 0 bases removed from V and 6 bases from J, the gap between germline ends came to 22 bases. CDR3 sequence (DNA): TGTGCCAGCAGCCAAGATGTGAGTCCTACCAGGGAAGGGGATACGCAGTATTTT. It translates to CASSQDVSPTREGDTQYF.

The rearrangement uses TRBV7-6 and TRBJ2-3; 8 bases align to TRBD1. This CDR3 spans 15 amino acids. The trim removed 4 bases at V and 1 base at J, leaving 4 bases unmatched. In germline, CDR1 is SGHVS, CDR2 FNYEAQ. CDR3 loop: CASSSQGARTDTQYF. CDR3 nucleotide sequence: TGTGCCAGCAGCTCTCAGGGGGCGCGCACAGATACGCAGTATTTT.

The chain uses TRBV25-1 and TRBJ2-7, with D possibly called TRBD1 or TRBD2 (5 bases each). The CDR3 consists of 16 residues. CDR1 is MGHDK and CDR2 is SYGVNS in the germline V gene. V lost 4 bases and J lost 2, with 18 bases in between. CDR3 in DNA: TGTGCCAGCAGTGGCCGGGACGGGGTAAATCCCTACGAGCAGTACTTC. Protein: CASSGRDGVNPYEQYF.

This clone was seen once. The CDR3, as DNA: TGTGCCAGCAGCCATGGTCCCCGGGAGCAGTACTTC. Translating it yields CASSHGPREQYF. This chain uses TRBV3-1 (or the pseudogene TRBV3-2) with TRBJ2-7; no clear D. CDR1 is LGHDT, CDR2 YNNKEL, per germline (reference sequence). With 3 bases removed from V and 7 bases from J, the gap between germline ends came to 10 bases. The CDR3 has 12 amino acids.

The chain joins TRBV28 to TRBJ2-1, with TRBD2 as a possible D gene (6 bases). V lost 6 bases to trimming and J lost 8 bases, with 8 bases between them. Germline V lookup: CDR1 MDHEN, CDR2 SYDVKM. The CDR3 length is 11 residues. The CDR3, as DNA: TGTGCCAGCAGCCGGAGGGATGAGCAGTTCTTC. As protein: CASSRRDEQFF.

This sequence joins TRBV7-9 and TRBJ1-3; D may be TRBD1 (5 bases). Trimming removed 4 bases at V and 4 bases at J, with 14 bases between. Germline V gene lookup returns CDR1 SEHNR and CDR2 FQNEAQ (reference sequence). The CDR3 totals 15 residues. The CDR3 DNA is TGTGCCAGCAGCTACGGGACCGTGAACGGAAACACCATATATTTT. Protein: CASSYGTVNGNTIYF.

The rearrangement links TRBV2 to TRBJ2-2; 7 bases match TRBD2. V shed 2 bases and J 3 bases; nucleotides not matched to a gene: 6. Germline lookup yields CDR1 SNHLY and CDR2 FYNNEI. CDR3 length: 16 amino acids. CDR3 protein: CASSERGGGYTGELFF. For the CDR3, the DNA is TGTGCCAGCAGTGAAAGGGGCGGGGGTTACACCGGGGAGCTGTTTTTT.